Presented here are 24 T cell receptor beta chains from one specimen sequenced in a study of blood T cell repertoires in COVID-19. Assay used: immunoSEQ multiplex PCR; TCRdb lists only in-frame clones, some missing. The sample includes 250,000 or so clones, roughly 88% seen only once; the top ten take 3% to 3.5%. Sample: PBMCs or T cells enriched from blood (not recorded which). The source of these receptors is a woman in her forties who had been exposed to COVID-19.

The chain carries TRBV15 and TRBJ1-4; 7 bases are shared with TRBD1. The CDR3 consists of 16 residues. V was pared by 1 base and J by 2 bases, with 4 bases of the junction left unmatched. In germline, CDR1 is LNHNV, CDR2 YYDKDF (reference sequence). The CDR3, as DNA: TGTGCCACCAGCAGAGGGAGGGGGCCCACTAATGAAAAACTGTTTTTT. Amino acids: CATSRGRGPTNEKLFF.

This CDR3 is CASSAQGAEAFF. The DNA for the CDR3 is TGCGCCAGCAGCGCACAGGGAGCTGAAGCTTTCTTT. The chain combines TRBV5-1 with TRBJ1-1; the D gene is possibly TRBD1 (6 bases). Trimming removed 4 bases from V and 6 bases from J, with 10 bases in between. Germline V gene data show CDR1 as SGHRS and CDR2 as YFSETQ. The CDR3 contains 12 residues.

The table lists this clone with a count of one. This chain connects TRBV2 to TRBJ2-1, with D unclear. V was cut by 1 base and J by 8 bases, with 9 bases left in between. CDR3 length: 13 amino acids. CDR1 and CDR2 (germline): SNHLY, FYNNEI. CDR3 coding DNA: TGTGCCAGCAGTGAAGTTCTAATCTATGAGCAGTTCTTC. This gives the protein CASSEVLIYEQFF.

This rearrangement joins TRBV6-6 to TRBJ2-3, with no clear D. Germline CDR1 reads MNHNY; CDR2 reads SVGAGI (reference sequence). Trimming cost V 5 bases and J 8 bases, with 11 bases left between them. This CDR3 has 12 residues. This CDR3 reads CASSDFISTQYF. The CDR3 nucleotides are TGTGCCAGCAGTGACTTCATCAGTACGCAGTATTTT.

The V call is TRBV28, the J call TRBJ2-7; D might be TRBD1 (6 bases). CDR1 and CDR2 (germline): MDHEN, SYDVKM. V was shortened by 5 bases and J by 4 bases, with 18 bases between the two germline ends. The CDR3 has 15 amino acids. The CDR3 sequence: CASSLTEGVRYEQYF. The CDR3 DNA follows: TGTGCCAGCAGTCTCACAGAGGGGGTTCGTTACGAGCAGTACTTC.

The V call is TRBV2, the J call TRBJ1-1; TRBD1 is a possible D gene (5 bases). Per the germline V gene, CDR1 is SNHLY and CDR2 is FYNNEI. Trimming left V 6 bases short and J 7 bases short, with 21 bases between. The CDR3 is 15 amino acids. The DNA of the CDR3 is TGTGCCAGCAGGAGGGGATTGGAGGGATCAATTGAAGCTTTCTTT. Amino acids: CASRRGLEGSIEAFF.

This clone was found once. The chain employs TRBV3-1 (or the pseudogene TRBV3-2) and TRBJ1-3, with D possibly TRBD1 on 5 matching bases. The length of the CDR3 is 15 residues. Germline CDR1 reads LGHDT; CDR2 reads YNNKEL (reference sequence). Trimming removed 1 base from V and 4 bases from J, with 11 bases in between. The CDR3 sequence is CASSQAGGSGNTIYF. The DNA for the CDR3 is TGTGCCAGCAGCCAAGCGGGGGGGTCGGGAAACACCATATATTTT.

The chain joins TRBV7-9 to TRBJ2-3; 11 nucleotides agree with TRBD2. The trim removed 4 bases at V and 1 base at J, leaving 1 base unmatched. Germline V gives CDR1 SEHNR, CDR2 FQNEAQ (reference sequence). The CDR3 contains 15 residues. The CDR3 loop is CASSSLAGGTDTQYF. DNA of the CDR3: TGTGCCAGCAGCTCACTAGCGGGGGGCACAGATACGCAGTATTTT. The whole variable domain, remainder taken from reference TRBV7-9 and TRBJ2-3, is DTGVSQNPRHKITKRGQNVTFRCDPISEHNRLYWYRQTLGQGPEFLTYFQNEAQLEKSRLLSDRFSAERPKGSFSTLEIQRTEQGDSAMYLCASSSLAGGTDTQYFGPGTRLTVL.

The V gene is TRBV10-3, the J gene TRBJ2-7; 7 bases match TRBD2. Germline V gene lookup returns CDR1 ENHRY and CDR2 SYGVKD. The CDR3 extends over 19 amino acids. The junction had 21 bases not matched to a gene; V was cut back by 3 bases and J by 4 bases. This chain's CDR3 is CAISDPTGRLAGKRYEQYV. CDR3 nucleotide sequence: TGTGCCATCAGTGACCCCACGGGGAGGTTAGCGGGTAAGAGATACGAGCAGTACGTC.

This chain connects TRBV4-3 to TRBJ2-1; possibly TRBD1 for D (5 bases). Trimming took 4 bases from V and 7 from J, leaving 17 bases between them. Germline CDR1 is LGHNA and CDR2 is YSLEER. This CDR3 has 15 residues. The CDR3 spells CASSPQVNSKNEQFF. CDR3 coding DNA: TGCGCCAGCAGCCCACAGGTGAATAGTAAAAATGAGCAGTTCTTC.

V and J are TRBV7-2 and TRBJ2-1; D is unresolved. The germline V gene has CDR1 SGHTA and CDR2 FQGNSA. Trimming removed 3 bases at V and 5 bases at J, with 8 bases between. CDR3 length: 13 residues. The CDR3 is CASSFPVNNEQFF. The CDR3 DNA reads as TGTGCCAGCAGCTTCCCAGTAAACAATGAGCAGTTCTTC.

This clone has just a few counts. V and J are TRBV4-1 and TRBJ2-7, with D perhaps TRBD2 (7 bases). CDR1 is MGHRA, CDR2 YSYEKL, per germline. The ends were cut back, 1 base at V and 4 bases at J, with 14 bases in the middle. This CDR3 is built from 15 residues. This CDR3 reads CASSQVGGLWYEQYF. The CDR3, as DNA: TGCGCCAGCAGCCAAGTGGGGGGGCTTTGGTACGAGCAGTACTTC.

This chain uses TRBV4-3 with TRBJ1-1; D is ambiguous. The CDR3 is 14 residues long. Trimming took 1 base from V and 9 from J, leaving 15 bases between them. The germline CDR1 and CDR2 sequences are LGHNA and YSLEER. Here the CDR3 DNA reads TGCGCCAGCAGCCAAGGACGCGGCTCTGAGAAAGCTTTCTTT. Its translation: CASSQGRGSEKAFF.

The chain combines TRBV10-1 with TRBJ2-7; TRBD2 matches at 8 bases. Germline lookup yields CDR1 WNHNN and CDR2 SYGVQD (reference sequence). Trimming cost V 7 bases and J 2 bases; bases outside gene matches: 7. This CDR3 spans 14 amino acids. CDR3 loop: CASTSREGTYEQYF. The DNA of the CDR3 is TGCGCCAGCACCTCACGGGAGGGTACCTACGAGCAGTACTTC.

The CDR3 sequence: CATRGPRVNTEAFF. In nucleotides, the CDR3 is TGTGCCACCAGGGGTCCCAGGGTGAACACTGAAGCTTTCTTT. V usage is TRBV24-1 and J usage is TRBJ1-1, with D possibly matching TRBD1 (5 bases). CDR1 and CDR2 (germline): KGHDR, SFDVKD. Trimming took 7 bases from V and 0 from J, leaving 11 bases between them. The CDR3 sequence is 14 residues long.

V gene TRBV28 combines with J gene TRBJ2-6; 7 bases fit TRBD2. The CDR3 runs to 15 residues. Per germline, CDR1 MDHEN and CDR2 SYDVKM. The ends lost 7 bases at V and 2 bases at J; junction bases unmatched: 5. The CDR3 DNA follows: TGTGCCAGCATTGGGGGGGGAACTGGGGCCAACGTCCTGACTTTC. Translating it yields CASIGGGTGANVLTF.

The gene calls are TRBV27 and TRBJ2-3; no definite D call. This CDR3 contains 17 residues. V was trimmed by 4 bases and J by 0 bases, leaving 17 bases between them. The germline CDR1 and CDR2 sequences are MNHEY and SMNVEV (reference sequence). CDR3 amino acids: CASSSYRQDTSTDTQYF. The DNA for the CDR3 is TGTGCCAGCAGTTCATATCGCCAGGATACTAGCACAGATACGCAGTATTTT.

The rearrangement joins TRBV6-5 to TRBJ1-2; a weak D match, TRBD1 (5 bases). The germline V and J ends were trimmed by 8 bases and 3 bases, with 13 bases remaining between them. Germline values: CDR1 MNHEY, CDR2 SVGAGI. The CDR3 extends over 13 amino acids. CDR3 amino acids: CASGGGKYYGYTF. For the CDR3, the DNA is TGTGCCAGCGGGGGGGGGAAGTACTATGGCTACACCTTC.

DNA for the CDR3: TGTGCCAGCAGCCTGGGACACTCACCCCTCCACTTT. It translates to CASSLGHSPLHF. The rearrangement joins TRBV3-1 (or the pseudogene TRBV3-2) to TRBJ1-6; D might be TRBD1 (6 bases). CDR3 size: 12 residues. CDR1 and CDR2 (germline): LGHDT, YNNKEL (reference sequence). Deletions cut 4 bases from V and 10 bases from J, with 8 bases between.

This clone came up once. The J gene is TRBJ2-3, the V gene TRBV5-4, with a tentative D call TRBD2 (7 bases). In germline, CDR1 is SGHNT, CDR2 YYREEE (reference sequence). V gave up 4 bases and J gave up 4 bases, with 16 bases separating them. CDR3 length equals 15 residues. The CDR3 DNA sequence: TGTGCCAGCAGCCCCAACGCGGGGGCTCCAGATACGCAGTATTTT. Residues: CASSPNAGAPDTQYF.

The chain links TRBV7-9 to TRBJ1-1, with D maybe TRBD1 (6 bases). Germline lookup yields CDR1 SEHNR and CDR2 FQNEAQ (reference sequence). The length of the CDR3 is 16 residues. The V gene lost 8 bases and the J gene lost 0 bases, with 19 bases spanning the gap. This chain's CDR3 is CASQGRGAMVNTEAFF. The CDR3 nucleotides read TGTGCCAGCCAAGGACGGGGGGCGATGGTGAACACTGAAGCTTTCTTT.

The V call is TRBV4-3, the J call TRBJ1-4; 9 bases align to TRBD1. J was trimmed by 5 bases and V by 0 bases; bases with no gene match: 1. From germline, CDR1 is LGHNA and CDR2 YSLEER. CDR3 size: 15 residues. The CDR3 DNA sequence: TGCGCCAGCAGCCAAGAGGACAGGGGCAATGAAAAACTGTTTTTT. This codes for CASSQEDRGNEKLFF.

The rearrangement uses TRBV25-1 and TRBJ2-7; TRBD1 matches at 9 bases. The CDR3 has 12 residues. V trimming: 5 bases; J trimming: 7 bases; junction bases outside the gene matches: 3. Looked up from germline, CDR1 is MGHDK and CDR2 is SYGVNS. The CDR3 loop is CASSPTGGEQYF. For the CDR3, the DNA is TGTGCCAGCAGTCCGACAGGGGGTGAGCAGTACTTC.

V and J are TRBV4-1 and TRBJ1-5; weak D call: TRBD1 (6 bases). Germline assignment: CDR1 MGHRA and CDR2 YSYEKL. The CDR3 has 15 amino acids. V was shortened by 1 base and J by 4 bases, with 11 bases between the two germline ends. The CDR3 DNA reads TGCGCCAGCAGCCAAGTCGTGCAGGGGAATCAGCCCCAGCATTTT. Translating gives CASSQVVQGNQPQHF.